This TCR beta chain was sequenced during a study of CD4 T cells in relation to SARS-CoV-2 and coronaviruses. Unexposed donor CD4+ T cells date from 2011-2018, before the COVID-19 pandemic. The cells were cultured for over eight days before CD4+ T cells were isolated. As cell numbers allowed, unexposed-donor CD4+ T cells faced SARS-CoV-2 S/N and four cold-coronavirus spikes. Half the medium was replaced with IL-2 medium on days 3 and 7. The sample holds a few counts of this clone. Its antigen is undetermined. Some clones are missing from TCRdb's copy, which holds only in-frame ones; the method was immunoSEQ multiplex PCR. The table includes about 18,000 clones, 70% to 80% detected once. The CDR3 runs 13 residues. The germline V and J ends were trimmed by 8 bases and 7 bases, with 17 bases remaining between them. Germline V gives CDR1 MDHEN, CDR2 SYDVKM.

The V gene is TRBV28, the J gene TRBJ1-2; D remains unclear. The specimen was CD4+ T cells from PBMCs, cultured in vitro. The sequence derives from a human donor in good health. CDR3 sequence: CASGWGGRGGYTF. CDR3 in DNA: TGTGCCAGCGGCTGGGGAGGGCGGGGTGGCTACACCTTC.